This T cell receptor (beta chain) was identified in a study of blood T cell repertoires in COVID-19. Study-level information: Acute and convalescent COVID-19 specimens originated in the United States, Italy and Spain.

The CDR3 has 16 amino acids. The germline V gene encodes CDR1 MDHEN and CDR2 SYDVKM. Trimming left V 3 bases short and J 3 bases short, with 12 bases between. Profiling relied on immunoSEQ multiplex PCR, and the TCRdb table lists in-frame clones only, not all of them. The data show approximately 320,000 clones, with just under 90% seen just once and around 10% held by the top ten. This receptor was taken from a woman in her twenties or thirties with COVID-19, enrolled during active disease. This sequence joins TRBV28 and TRBJ2-6, with D possibly being TRBD2 (6 bases). Sequences were obtained from peripheral blood. Here the CDR3 DNA reads TGTGCCAGCAGTTTCTGGAGGGGAGGTGGGGCCAACGTCCTGACTTTC. Translation: CASSFWRGGGANVLTF.